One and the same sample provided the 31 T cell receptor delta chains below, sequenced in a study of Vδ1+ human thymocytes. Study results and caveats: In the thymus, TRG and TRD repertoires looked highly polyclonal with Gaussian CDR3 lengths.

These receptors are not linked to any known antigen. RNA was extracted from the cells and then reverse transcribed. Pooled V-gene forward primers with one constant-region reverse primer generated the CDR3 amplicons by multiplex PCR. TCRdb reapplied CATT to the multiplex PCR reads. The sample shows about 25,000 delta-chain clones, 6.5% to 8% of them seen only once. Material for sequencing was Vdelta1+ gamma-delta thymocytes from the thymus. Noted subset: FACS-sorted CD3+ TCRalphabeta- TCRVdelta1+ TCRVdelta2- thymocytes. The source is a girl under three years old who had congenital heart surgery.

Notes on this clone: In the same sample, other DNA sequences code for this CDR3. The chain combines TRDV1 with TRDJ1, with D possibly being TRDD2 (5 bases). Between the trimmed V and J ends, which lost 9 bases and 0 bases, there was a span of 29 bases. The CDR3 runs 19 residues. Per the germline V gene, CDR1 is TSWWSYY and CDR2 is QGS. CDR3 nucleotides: TGTGCTCTCGGTTCCTTAGGGAGGGCTCCGGTAAGGTACACCGATAAACTCATCTTT. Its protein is CALGSLGRAPVRYTDKLIF.

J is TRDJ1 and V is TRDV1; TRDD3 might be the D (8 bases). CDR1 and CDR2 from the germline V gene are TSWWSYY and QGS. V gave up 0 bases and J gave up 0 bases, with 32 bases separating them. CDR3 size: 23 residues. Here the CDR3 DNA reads TGTGCTCTTGGGGAACTAGAGAGGTTCCTACCCTTTCGTACTGGGGGTTACACCGATAAACTCATCTTT. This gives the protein CALGELERFLPFRTGGYTDKLIF.

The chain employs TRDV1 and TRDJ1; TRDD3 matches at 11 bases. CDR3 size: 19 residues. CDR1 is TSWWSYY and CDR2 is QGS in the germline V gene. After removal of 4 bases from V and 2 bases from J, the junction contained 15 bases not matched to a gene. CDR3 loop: CALGAAHYWGIGGTDKLIF. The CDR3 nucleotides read TGTGCTCTTGGGGCCGCTCACTACTGGGGGATAGGGGGTACCGATAAACTCATCTTT.

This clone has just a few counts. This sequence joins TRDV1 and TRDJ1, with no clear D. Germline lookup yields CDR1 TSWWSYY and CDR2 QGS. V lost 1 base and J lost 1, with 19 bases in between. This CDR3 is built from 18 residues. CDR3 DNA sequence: TGTGCTCTTGGGGAACCGTTTTTTCTGCGCAATCTCACCGATAAACTCATCTTT. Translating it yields CALGEPFFLRNLTDKLIF.

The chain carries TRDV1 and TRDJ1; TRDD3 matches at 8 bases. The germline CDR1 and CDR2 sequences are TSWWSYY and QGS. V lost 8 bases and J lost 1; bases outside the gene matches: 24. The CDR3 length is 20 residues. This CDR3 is CALWGLPLLGAQTTTDKLIF. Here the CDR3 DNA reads TGTGCTCTTTGGGGACTTCCTTTACTGGGGGCCCAAACCACCACCGATAAACTCATCTTT.

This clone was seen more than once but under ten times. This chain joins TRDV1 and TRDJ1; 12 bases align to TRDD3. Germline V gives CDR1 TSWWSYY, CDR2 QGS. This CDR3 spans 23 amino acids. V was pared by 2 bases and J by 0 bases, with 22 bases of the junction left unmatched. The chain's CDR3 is CALGETPLFLLGLGDTYTDKLIF. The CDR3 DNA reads TGTGCTCTTGGGGAAACCCCCCTTTTCCTACTAGGACTGGGGGATACCTACACCGATAAACTCATCTTT.

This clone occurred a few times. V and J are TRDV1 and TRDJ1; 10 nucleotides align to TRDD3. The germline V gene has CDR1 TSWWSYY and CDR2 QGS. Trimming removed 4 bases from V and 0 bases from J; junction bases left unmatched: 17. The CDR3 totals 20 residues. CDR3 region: CALGVDPLRRTGGYTDKLIF. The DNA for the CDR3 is TGTGCTCTTGGGGTAGACCCCTTGAGGCGAACTGGGGGATACACCGATAAACTCATCTTT.

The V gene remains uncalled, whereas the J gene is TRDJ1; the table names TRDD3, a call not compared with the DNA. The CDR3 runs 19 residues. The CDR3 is CALALISWGLFPGADKLTF. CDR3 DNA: TGTGCTCTTGCCCTTATTTCTTGGGGGCTCTTCCCTGGGGCCGATAAACTCACCTTT.

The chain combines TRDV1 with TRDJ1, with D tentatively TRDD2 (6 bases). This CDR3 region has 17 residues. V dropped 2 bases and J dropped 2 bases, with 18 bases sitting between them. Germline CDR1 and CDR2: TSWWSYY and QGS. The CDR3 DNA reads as TGTGCTCTTGGGGAATCCTTCCCCCCTTTACTGACCGATAAACTCATCTTT. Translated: CALGESFPPLLTDKLIF.

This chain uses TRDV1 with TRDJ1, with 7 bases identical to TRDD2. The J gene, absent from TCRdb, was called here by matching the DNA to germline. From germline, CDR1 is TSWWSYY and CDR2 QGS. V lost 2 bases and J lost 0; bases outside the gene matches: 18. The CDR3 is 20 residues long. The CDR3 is CALGEVPTAGNPWYTDKLIF. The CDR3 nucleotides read TGTGCTCTTGGGGAAGTTCCTACGGCGGGGAACCCTTGGTACACCGATAAACTCATCTTT.

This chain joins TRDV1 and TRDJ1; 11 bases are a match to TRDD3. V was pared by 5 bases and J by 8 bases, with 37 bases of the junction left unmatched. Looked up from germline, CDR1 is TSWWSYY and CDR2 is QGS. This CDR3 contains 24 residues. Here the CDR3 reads CALGPTAFLIRPPTGGYGLRKLIF. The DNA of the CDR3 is TGTGCTCTTGGGCCGACGGCCTTCCTCATACGACCCCCTACTGGGGGATATGGATTAAGGAAACTCATCTTT.

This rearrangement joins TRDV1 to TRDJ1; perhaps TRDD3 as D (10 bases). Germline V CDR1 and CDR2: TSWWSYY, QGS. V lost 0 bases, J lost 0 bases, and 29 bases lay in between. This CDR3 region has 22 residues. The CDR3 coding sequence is TGTGCTCTTGGGGAACTCCCTTCCTACGCGCTGGGGGATATCCGGTACACCGATAAACTCATCTTT. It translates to CALGELPSYALGDIRYTDKLIF.

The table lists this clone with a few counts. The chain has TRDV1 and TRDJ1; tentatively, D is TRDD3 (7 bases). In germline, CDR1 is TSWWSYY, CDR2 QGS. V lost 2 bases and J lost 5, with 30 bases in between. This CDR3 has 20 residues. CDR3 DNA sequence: TGTGCTCTTGGGGAAGGGTCCTACGGCTGGGGGCGGTACGCCAGGGATAAACTCATCTTT. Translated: CALGEGSYGWGRYARDKLIF.

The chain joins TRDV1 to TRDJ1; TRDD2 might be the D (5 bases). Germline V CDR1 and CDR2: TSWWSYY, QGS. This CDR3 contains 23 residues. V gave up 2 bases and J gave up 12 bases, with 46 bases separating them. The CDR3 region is CALGEVRRPPSPYTDKLISGVIF. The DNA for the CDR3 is TGTGCTCTTGGGGAAGTACGGCGGCCACCAAGTCCCTACACCGATAAACTCATCTCCGGAGTCATCTTT.

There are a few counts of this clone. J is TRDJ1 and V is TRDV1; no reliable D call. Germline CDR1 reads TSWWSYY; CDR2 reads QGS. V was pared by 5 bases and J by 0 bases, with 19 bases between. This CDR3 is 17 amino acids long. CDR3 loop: CALGRFPLARYTDKLIF. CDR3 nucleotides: TGTGCTCTTGGGAGATTTCCCCTCGCACGATACACCGATAAACTCATCTTT.

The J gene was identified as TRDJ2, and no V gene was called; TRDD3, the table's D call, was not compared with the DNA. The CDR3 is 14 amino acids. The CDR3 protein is CALGLLRGMKELFF. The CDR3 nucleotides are TGTGCTCTTGGGTTACTAAGAGGGATGAAGGAACTCTTCTTT.

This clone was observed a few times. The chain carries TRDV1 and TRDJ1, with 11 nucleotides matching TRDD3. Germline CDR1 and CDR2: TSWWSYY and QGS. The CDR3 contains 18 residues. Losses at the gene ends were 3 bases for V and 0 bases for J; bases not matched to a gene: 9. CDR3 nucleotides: TGTGCTCTTGGGGACTACGTGTACTGGGGGATAAACACCGATAAACTCATCTTT. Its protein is CALGDYVYWGINTDKLIF.

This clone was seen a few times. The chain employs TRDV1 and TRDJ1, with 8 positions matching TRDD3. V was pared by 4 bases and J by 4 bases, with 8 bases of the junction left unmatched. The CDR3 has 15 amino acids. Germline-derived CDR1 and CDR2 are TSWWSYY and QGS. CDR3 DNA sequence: TGTGCTCTTGGGGTGCCTAATACTGGGGGCGATAAACTCATCTTT. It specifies CALGVPNTGGDKLIF.

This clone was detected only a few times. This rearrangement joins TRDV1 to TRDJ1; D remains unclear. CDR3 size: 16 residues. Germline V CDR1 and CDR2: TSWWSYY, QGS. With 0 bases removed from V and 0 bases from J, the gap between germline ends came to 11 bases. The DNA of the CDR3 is TGTGCTCTTGGGGAACTATTCCCCCAGTACACCGATAAACTCATCTTT. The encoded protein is CALGELFPQYTDKLIF.

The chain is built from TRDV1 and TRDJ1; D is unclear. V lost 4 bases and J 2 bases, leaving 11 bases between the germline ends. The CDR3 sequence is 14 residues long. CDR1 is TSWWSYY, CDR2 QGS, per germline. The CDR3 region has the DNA TGTGCTCTTGGGGCAGAGGAAAATACCGATAAACTCATCTTT. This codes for CALGAEENTDKLIF.

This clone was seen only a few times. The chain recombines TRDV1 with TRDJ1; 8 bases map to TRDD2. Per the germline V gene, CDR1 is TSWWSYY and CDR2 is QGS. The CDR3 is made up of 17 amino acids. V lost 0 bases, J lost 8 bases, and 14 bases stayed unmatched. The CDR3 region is CALGELFLPLGTAKLIF. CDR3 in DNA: TGTGCTCTTGGGGAACTCTTCCTACCCCTGGGTACTGCCAAACTCATCTTT.

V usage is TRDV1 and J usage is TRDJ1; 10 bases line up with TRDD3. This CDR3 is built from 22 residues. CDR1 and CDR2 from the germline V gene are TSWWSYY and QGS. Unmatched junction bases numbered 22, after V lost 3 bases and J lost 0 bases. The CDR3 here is CALGDRFLPWGIPTSYTDKLIF. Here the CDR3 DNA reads TGTGCTCTTGGGGACCGATTTCTTCCTTGGGGGATACCCACTTCGTACACCGATAAACTCATCTTT.

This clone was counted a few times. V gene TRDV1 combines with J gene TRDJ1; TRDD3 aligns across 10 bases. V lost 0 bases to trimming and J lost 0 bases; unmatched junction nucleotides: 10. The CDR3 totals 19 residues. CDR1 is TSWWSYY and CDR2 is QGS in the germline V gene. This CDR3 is CALGELNGGIRWDTDKLIF. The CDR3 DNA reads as TGTGCTCTTGGGGAACTGAACGGGGGGATACGCTGGGACACCGATAAACTCATCTTT.

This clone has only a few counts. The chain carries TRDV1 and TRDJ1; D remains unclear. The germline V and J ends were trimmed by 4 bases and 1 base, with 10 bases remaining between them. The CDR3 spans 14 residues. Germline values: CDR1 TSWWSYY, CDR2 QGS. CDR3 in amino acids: CALGGPLGTDKLIF. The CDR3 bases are TGTGCTCTTGGGGGTCCCCTAGGCACCGATAAACTCATCTTT.

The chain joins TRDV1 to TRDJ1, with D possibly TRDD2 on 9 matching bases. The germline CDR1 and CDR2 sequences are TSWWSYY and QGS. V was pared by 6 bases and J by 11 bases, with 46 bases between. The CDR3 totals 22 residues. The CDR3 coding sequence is TGTGCTCTTGGACAAAAGTTGTACCTTCCTACTTACCCCTTTAGTGGGGGATGTCAGCTCATCTTT. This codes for CALGQKLYLPTYPFSGGCQLIF.

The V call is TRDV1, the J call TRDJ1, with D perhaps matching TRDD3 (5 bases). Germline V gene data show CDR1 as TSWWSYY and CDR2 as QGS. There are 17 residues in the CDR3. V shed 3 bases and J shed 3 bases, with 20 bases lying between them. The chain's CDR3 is CALGDPHSPLWADKLIF. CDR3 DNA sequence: TGTGCTCTTGGGGACCCTCATTCGCCGCTCTGGGCCGATAAACTCATCTTT.

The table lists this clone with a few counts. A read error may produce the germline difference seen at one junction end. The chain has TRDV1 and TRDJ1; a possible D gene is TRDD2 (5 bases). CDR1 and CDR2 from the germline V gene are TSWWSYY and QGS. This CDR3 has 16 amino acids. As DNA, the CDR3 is TGTGCTCTTGGGGAATCCCCCTACGTCCATTGTGATAGACTCATCTTT. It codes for CALGESPYVHCDRLIF.

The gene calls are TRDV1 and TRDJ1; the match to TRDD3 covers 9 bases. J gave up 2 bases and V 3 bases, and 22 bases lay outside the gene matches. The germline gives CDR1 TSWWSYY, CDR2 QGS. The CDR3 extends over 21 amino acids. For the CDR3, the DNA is TGTGCTCTTGGGGAGCCCCTTCTTCCCTACTGGGGGACTCATCCGACCGATAAACTCATCTTT. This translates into CALGEPLLPYWGTHPTDKLIF.

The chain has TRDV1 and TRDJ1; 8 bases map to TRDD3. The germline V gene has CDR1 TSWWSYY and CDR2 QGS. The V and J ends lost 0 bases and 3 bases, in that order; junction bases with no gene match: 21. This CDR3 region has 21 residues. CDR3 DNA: TGTGCTCTTGGGGAACTCCCCCCCCTACTGGGGGTTCCCGTCGGCTCCGATAAACTCATCTTT. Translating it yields CALGELPPLLGVPVGSDKLIF.

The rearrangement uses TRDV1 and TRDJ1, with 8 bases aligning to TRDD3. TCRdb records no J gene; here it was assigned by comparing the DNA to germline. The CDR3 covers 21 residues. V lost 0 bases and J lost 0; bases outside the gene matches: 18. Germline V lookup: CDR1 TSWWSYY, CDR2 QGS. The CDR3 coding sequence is TGTGCTCTTGGGGAACTTAGTACCTCCCTGTACTGGGGGTTGTACACCGATAAACTCATCTTT. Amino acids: CALGELSTSLYWGLYTDKLIF.

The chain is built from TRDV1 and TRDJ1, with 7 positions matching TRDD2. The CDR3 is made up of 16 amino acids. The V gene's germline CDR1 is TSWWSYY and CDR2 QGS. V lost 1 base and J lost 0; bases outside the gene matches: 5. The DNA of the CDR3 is TGTGCTCTTGGGGAACCGGCCTTCCTGAACACCGATAAACTCATCTTT. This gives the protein CALGEPAFLNTDKLIF.